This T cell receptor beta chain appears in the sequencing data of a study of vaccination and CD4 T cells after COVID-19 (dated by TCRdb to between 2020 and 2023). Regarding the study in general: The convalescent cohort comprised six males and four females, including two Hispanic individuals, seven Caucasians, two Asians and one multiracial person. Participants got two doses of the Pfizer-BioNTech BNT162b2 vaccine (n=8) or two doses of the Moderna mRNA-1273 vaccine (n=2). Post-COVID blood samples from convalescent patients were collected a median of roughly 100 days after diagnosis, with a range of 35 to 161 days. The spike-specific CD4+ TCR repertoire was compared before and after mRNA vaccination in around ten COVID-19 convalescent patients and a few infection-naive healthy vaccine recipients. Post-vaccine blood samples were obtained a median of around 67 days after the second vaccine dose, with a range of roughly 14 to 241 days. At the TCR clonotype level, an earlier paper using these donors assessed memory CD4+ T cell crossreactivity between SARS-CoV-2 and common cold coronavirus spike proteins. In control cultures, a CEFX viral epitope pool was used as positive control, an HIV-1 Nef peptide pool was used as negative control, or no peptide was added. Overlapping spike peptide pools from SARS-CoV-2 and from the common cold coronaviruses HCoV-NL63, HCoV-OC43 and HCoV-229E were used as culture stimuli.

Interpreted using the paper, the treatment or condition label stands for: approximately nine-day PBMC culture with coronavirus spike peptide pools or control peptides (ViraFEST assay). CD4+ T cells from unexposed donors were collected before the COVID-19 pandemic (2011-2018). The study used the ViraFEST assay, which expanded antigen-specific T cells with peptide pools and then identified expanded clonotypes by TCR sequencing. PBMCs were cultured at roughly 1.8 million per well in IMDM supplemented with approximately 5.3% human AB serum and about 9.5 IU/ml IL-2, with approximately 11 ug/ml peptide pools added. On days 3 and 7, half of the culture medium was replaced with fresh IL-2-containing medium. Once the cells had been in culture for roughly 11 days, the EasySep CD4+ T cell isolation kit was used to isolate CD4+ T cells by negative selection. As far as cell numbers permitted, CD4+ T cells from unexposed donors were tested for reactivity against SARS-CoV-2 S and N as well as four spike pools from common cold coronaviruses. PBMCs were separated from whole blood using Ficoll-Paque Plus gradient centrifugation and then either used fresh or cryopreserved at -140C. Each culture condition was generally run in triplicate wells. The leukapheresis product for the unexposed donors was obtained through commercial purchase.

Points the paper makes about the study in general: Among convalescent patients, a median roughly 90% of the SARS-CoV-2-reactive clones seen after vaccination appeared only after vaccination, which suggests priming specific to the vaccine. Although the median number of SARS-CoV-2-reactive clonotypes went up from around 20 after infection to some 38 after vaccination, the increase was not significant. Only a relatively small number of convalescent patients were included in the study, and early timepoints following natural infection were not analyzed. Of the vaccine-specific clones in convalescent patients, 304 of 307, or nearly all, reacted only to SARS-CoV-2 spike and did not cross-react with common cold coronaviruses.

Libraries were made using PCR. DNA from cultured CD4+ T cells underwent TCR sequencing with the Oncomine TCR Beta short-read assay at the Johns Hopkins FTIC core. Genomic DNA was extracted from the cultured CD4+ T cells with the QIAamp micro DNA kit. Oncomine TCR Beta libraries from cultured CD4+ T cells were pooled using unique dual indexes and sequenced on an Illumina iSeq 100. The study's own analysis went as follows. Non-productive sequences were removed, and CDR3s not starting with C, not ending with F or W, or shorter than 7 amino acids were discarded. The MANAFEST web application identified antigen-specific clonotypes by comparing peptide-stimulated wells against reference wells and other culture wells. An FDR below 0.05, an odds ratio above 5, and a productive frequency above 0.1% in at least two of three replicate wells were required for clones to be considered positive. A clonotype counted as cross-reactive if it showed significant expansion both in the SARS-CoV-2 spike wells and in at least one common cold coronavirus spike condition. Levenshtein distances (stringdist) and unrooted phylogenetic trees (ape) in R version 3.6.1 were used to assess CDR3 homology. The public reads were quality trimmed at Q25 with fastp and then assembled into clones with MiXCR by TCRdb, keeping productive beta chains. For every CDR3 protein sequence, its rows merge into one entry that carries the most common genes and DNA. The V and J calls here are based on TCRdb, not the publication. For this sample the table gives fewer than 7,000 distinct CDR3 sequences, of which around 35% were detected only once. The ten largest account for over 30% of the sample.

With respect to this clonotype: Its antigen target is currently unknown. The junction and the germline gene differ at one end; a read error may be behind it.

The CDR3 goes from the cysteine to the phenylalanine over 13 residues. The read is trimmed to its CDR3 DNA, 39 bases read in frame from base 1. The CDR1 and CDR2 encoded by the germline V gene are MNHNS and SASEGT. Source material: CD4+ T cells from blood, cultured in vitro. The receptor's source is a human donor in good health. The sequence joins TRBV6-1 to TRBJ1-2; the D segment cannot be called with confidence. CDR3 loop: CASSSGRDYGYTF. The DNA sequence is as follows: TGTGCTAGCAGTAGCGGGAGGGACTATGGCTACACCTTC.